This T cell receptor beta chain was found in a study of human T cells and chemical hapten exposure (dated by TCRdb to the early 2020s). Notes on the research overall: For sensitization, 2% DPC in acetone was applied to a roughly 2 cm by roughly 2 cm area of upper inner arm skin. Patch testing was done on the upper back using Finn chambers containing 0.01% DPC, and results were scored after 6 days according to International Contact Dermatitis Research Group standards. The mostly female patient cohort included alopecia areata with under or over 50% scalp involvement, alopecia totalis and alopecia universalis. Throughout the study period of about 25 weeks, patients also received therapeutic DPC doses to the scalp every week. Libraries were combined into a pool for sequencing, and differences in TCR yield between samples came mainly from small differences in library volumes within the pool. This study followed changes in the peripheral blood TCR repertoire in vivo during primary and secondary sensitization of alopecia patients to the hapten diphenylcyclopropenone (DPC). Blood was sampled from patients pre-sensitization (week 0) and at 2, 6 and about 24 weeks after DPC sensitization. For TCR sequencing, blood came from approximately 29 alopecia patients at anywhere from one to four time points (pre-sensitization, 2, 6 and 24 weeks).

The CDR3 covers 16 residues, taking in both the cysteine and the phenylalanine. Just CDR3 DNA is preserved here, 48 bases in frame from base 1. From a lookup of the germline V gene, CDR1 and CDR2 are MNHNS and SASEGT. The germline V end is reduced by 5 bases and the J end by 4 bases; junction bases left unmatched: 6. Here is what the overall study found, with its caveats: After repeated subsampling, the strength of the expansion versus patch-test correlation and the threshold at which it became significant changed. Significantly more large CDR3 similarity clusters were formed by expanded TCRs than by pre-sensitization or healthy control sets, consistent with antigen-driven responses. Because every patient had alopecia, a presumed autoimmune disease, the patients' immune response might differ from that of healthy individuals. DPC sensitization did not change the number of TCRs with a frequency above 1 in 1000, and there was no evidence of changes in global repertoire structure. A positive correlation was found between the number of PT1 expanded TCRs and patch test score, with significance reached at thresholds 8, 16 and 32 but not 4.

The intended sense of this specimen's time point label: patch test 1, 2 weeks after DPC sensitization. What this sample's treatment or condition label stands for: therapeutic diphenylcyclopropenone sensitization with weekly scalp DPC. Blood at each patch-test visit was drawn before the patch test was applied. Eligible patients were aged 18 to 70, diagnosed with alopecia, deemed suitable for DPC therapy, and excluded if pregnant. Total RNA was extracted from unfractionated whole blood that had been collected in Tempus Blood RNA tubes. With respect to this clonotype: Its antigen is not yet known. There are no base qualities to consult, and no much larger clone falls within one base.

Library creation used RACE. TCRdb names NextSeq 500 as the instrument used. During library preparation, unique molecular identifiers were attached to individual cDNA molecules so that TCRs could be counted in a quantitative, reproducible way. Both TCR alpha and TCR beta chains were sequenced from each blood RNA sample. In the paper's pipeline: A median of about 89,000 TCRs per sample was observed, with a range of about 23,224 to 690,600. The Decombinator software suite was used to annotate V, J and CDR3 in the TCR reads. For PS versus PT1 abundance plots, all samples were subsampled to the same number of TCRs (28,000). Expanded TCRs were defined as absent before sensitization and observed at least eight times at the 2-week time point. TCRdb trimmed public reads at Q25 via fastp, called clones via MiXCR and kept in-frame beta chains. Each entry is one CDR3 protein sequence, shown with its most common DNA and genes. The V and J calls reflect TCRdb's pipeline rather than the authors' work. The sample contains tens of thousands of distinct CDR3 sequences, around 9.3% of them found a single time. The ten largest make up 3.5% to 5.5% of the sample.

The sequence joins TRBV6-1 to TRBJ2-1, and 12 junction bases match TRBD2. The material sequenced was whole blood, taken in connection with sensitization to the hapten diphenylcyclopropenone (DPC). This receptor was taken from a woman between 50 and 59 years old with alopecia areata. Some clones in this sample may be carry-over from other donors' samples. The sequenced DNA: TGTGCCAGCAGTACCCAACTAGCGGGAGGATACAATGAGCAGTTCTTC. This codes for CASSTQLAGGYNEQFF.